This T cell receptor (beta chain) was sequenced in a study of CD8+ T cells in alopecia areata. Whole-study context: Treated individuals took tofacitinib by mouth, 5 to 10 mg twice daily. Severity of treated patients was scored by affected scalp percentage. Study-wide results and caveats: On tofacitinib, scalp and blood still held many of the expanded lesional clones. Lesional tissue from the scalp (especially in alopecia totalis/universalis) showed higher clonality than normal scalp.

Concerning this clone itself: Its specificity is not known.

Reverse transcription of extracted RNA yielded cDNA, which provided the sequencing template. Method: immunoSEQ multiplex PCR; TCRdb's copy keeps in-frame clones and lacks some. This table has about 200,000 clones, 60% appearing once. Indicated treatment: oral pan-JAK inhibitor, 5-10 mg twice daily. The source was CD4+ T cells sorted from blood, collected at week 4, from a patient treated with tofacitinib. The receptor was isolated from a human donor with alopecia areata.

CDR3 DNA: TGTGCCTGGAGGCGACCGGGGATAATGAACTATGGCTACACCTTC. Residues: CAWRRPGIMNYGYTF. The chain employs TRBV30 and TRBJ1-2; no reliable D call. CDR1 GTSNPN and CDR2 SVGIG come from the germline V gene (reference sequence). The CDR3 consists of 15 residues. The V end lost 3 bases, the J end lost 2 bases, and 16 bases lay between the germline ends.